The clone carrying this T cell receptor (beta chain) was picked up a small number of times. V dropped 5 bases and J dropped 5 bases, with 9 bases sitting between them. CDR1 and CDR2 (germline): SEHNR, FQNEAQ (reference sequence). The CDR3 sequence is 13 residues long. Data came from immunoSEQ multiplex PCR; TCRdb stores just in-frame clones and leaves some out. This table has about 160,000 clones, around nine tenths appearing once. This sample is drawn from a study of control samples from healthy donors and cancer patients. This clonotype was sampled from a man younger than 45 in good health. The chain recombines TRBV7-9 with TRBJ1-4, with D unresolved. Sample: blood. The CDR3 DNA reads as TGTGCCAGCAGCCCCCGGGGAAATGAAAAACTGTTTTTT. It is translated as CASSPRGNEKLFF. Looking up the rest from reference TRBV7-9 and TRBJ1-4 gives the full variable domain: DTGVSQNPRHKITKRGQNVTFRCDPISEHNRLYWYRQTLGQGPEFLTYFQNEAQLEKSRLLSDRFSAERPKGSFSTLEIQRTEQGDSAMYLCASSPRGNEKLFFGSGTQLSVL.